This T cell receptor (beta chain) was captured by sequencing in a study of T cell responses to AZD1222 COVID-19 vaccine. Whole-study results and caveats: Donors were largely white British and mainly female; clonal diversity was possibly underestimated.

The assay was immunoSEQ multiplex PCR, and TCRdb's table has in-frame clones only and misses some. The data contain under 130,000 clones, 89% of them singletons. The CDR3 has 15 residues. The V and J ends lost 1 base and 4 bases respectively, with 13 bases between them. Germline CDR1 and CDR2: SGHTA and FQGNSA. With regard to this clone: What it binds is not known.

The rearrangement uses TRBV7-2 and TRBJ1-2; weak D call: TRBD1 (6 bases). The clonotype originates from an adult who received the AZD1222 COVID-19 vaccine. Source: peripheral blood, taken 28 days after the second AZD1222 dose. The CDR3 is CASSLERGLGYGYTF. The CDR3 nucleotides read TGTGCCAGCAGCTTAGAAAGGGGGTTGGGCTATGGCTACACCTTC.